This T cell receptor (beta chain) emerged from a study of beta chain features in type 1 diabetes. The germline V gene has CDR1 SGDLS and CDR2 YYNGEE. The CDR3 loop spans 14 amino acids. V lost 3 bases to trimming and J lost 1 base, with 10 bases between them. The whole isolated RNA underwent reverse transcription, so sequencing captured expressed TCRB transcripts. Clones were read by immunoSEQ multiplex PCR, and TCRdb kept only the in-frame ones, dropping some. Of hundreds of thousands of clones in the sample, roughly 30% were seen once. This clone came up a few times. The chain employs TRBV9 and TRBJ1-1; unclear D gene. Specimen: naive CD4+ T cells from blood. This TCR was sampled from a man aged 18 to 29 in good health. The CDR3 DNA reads TGTGCCAGCAGCGCAGACACCCGGAACACTGAAGCTTTCTTT. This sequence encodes CASSADTRNTEAFF.